This T cell receptor (beta chain) stems from a study of OX40 agonist ivuxolimab in advanced cancers. As for the study in general: Ivuxolimab doses were 0.01, 0.1, 0.3, 1.5, 3 or 10 mg/kg every 2 weeks. Patients with hepatocellular carcinoma, melanoma, renal cell or head and neck cancer made up the dose-escalation patients. Notes on the study in general: Fewer expanded clones were found on average in CD4+ than in CD8+ T cells. Part of the nonresponder group also had normalized T-cell clonal expansion that was low.

The method was immunoSEQ multiplex PCR; TCRdb's version includes in-frame clones alone and lacks a portion of them. The table has about 80,000 clones, 65% to 85% seen once; the top ten hold 0.76%. With respect to this clone: The antigen is undetermined.

The CDR3 has 13 residues. The V gene lost 6 bases and the J gene lost 10 bases, with 18 bases spanning the gap. Looked up from germline, CDR1 is MNHNS and CDR2 is SASEGT. This sample comprised CD4+ or CD8+ T cells sorted from blood, obtained in a trial of the OX40 agonist ivuxolimab. This sequence was found in an adult with an advanced solid tumor such as melanoma, head and neck, liver or kidney cancer. The rearrangement joins TRBV6-1 to TRBJ1-1; D might be TRBD1 (6 bases). The CDR3 DNA is TGTGCCAGCAGCCCTCGACAGGTGTCTGTAGCTTTCTTT. The encoded protein is CASSPRQVSVAFF.